This T cell receptor beta chain is drawn from a study of shared clonotypes between healthy human individuals. Sequenced by immunoSEQ multiplex PCR; TCRdb stores in-frame clones only, minus some. The sample includes under 1 million clones, 90% to 98% of them seen just once. There are 11 residues in the CDR3. V lost 5 bases to trimming and J lost 3 bases, with 8 bases between them. Germline CDR1 and CDR2: DFQATT and SNEGSKA (reference sequence). Points on this clone: Its antigen remains unknown. Other nucleotide sequences from this sample produce the same CDR3.

Study findings and constraints: The diversity represented, both genetic and in exposure history, was limited by few donors.

Naive-designated CD8 cells lacked CD45RO, were positively enriched for CCR7, and omitted terminally differentiated effector memory CD45RA+ cells. The rearrangement joins TRBV20-1 to TRBJ2-7; tentative D call: TRBD2 (5 bases). Sequencing input: naive CD8+ T cells sorted from blood. The sequence derives from a man aged 30-40 years in good health. CDR3 residues: CSARDYYEQYF. The CDR3 DNA reads as TGCAGTGCTCGTGACTACTACGAGCAGTACTTC.